Listed below are T cell receptor beta chains from one sample, sequenced in a study of blood T cell repertoires in COVID-19. TCRdb's copy holds only in-frame clones and misses some; the assay was immunoSEQ multiplex PCR. The sample consists of 350,000 or so clones, less than 90% of them appearing once. The sample taken for sequencing was PBMCs or T cells enriched from blood (not recorded which). These receptors came from a woman between 25 and 40 years old who had recovered from COVID-19. The CDR3 runs from the conserved cysteine through the conserved F or W. Each record gives: J gene, D gene, clone size, V gene, CDR3 protein, CDR3 DNA. D genes are given only for firm matches. Rows may omit the clone size; those that give it use once, few, many or a size class.

TRBJ1-1 - - TRBV5-5 CASSFLQGTEAFF TGTGCCAGCAGTTTTCTACAGGGCACTGAAGCTTTCTTT
TRBJ1-4 - - TRBV28 CASRSGATNEKLFF TGTGCCAGCAGGTCGGGAGCAACTAATGAAAAACTGTTTTTT
TRBJ1-5 - - TRBV3-1/TRBV3-2 CASSQVRGVRGNQPQHF TGTGCCAGCAGCCAAGTCCGGGGGGTGAGGGGCAATCAGCCCCAGCATTTT
TRBJ2-3 - - TRBV5-5 CASSFSGEDTQYF TGTGCCAGCAGCTTCTCAGGGGAGGATACGCAGTATTTT
TRBJ2-6 TRBD2 - TRBV5-1 CASSLRGAGANVLTF TGCGCCAGCAGCTTGCGGGGGGCTGGGGCCAACGTCCTGACTTTC
TRBJ1-2 TRBD1 - TRBV13 CASSPPDRGYGYTF TGTGCCAGCAGCCCGCCTGACAGGGGTTATGGCTACACCTTC
TRBJ2-7 TRBD1 - TRBV27 CASTLVSGGSSEQYF TGTGCCAGCACCCTGGTGTCAGGGGGCTCGAGCGAGCAGTACTTC
TRBJ2-1 TRBD2 - TRBV11-2 CASSSPSGGANEQFF TGTGCCAGCAGCTCCCCTAGCGGGGGAGCAAATGAGCAGTTCTTC
TRBJ2-7 TRBD1 - TRBV5-1 CASSLTGVGEQYF TGCGCCAGCAGCTTGACAGGGGTGGGGGAGCAGTACTTC
TRBJ1-1 - - TRBV14 CASSQGRRTEAFF TGTGCCAGCAGCCAGGGGCGAAGGACTGAAGCTTTCTTT
TRBJ2-3 - - TRBV15 CATSRDLADTQYF TGTGCCACCAGCAGAGATTTAGCAGATACGCAGTATTTT
TRBJ2-3 TRBD2 - TRBV10-2 CASTPASGAHTQYF TGCGCCAGCACCCCAGCTAGCGGAGCTCATACGCAGTATTTT
TRBJ1-3 TRBD1 - TRBV19 CASTSTGSSGNTIYF TGTGCCAGTACCTCGACAGGGTCCTCAGGAAACACCATATATTTT
TRBJ1-6 - - TRBV7-8 CASSLIGSYNSPLHF TGTGCCAGCAGCTTAATTGGTAGTTATAATTCACCCCTCCACTTT
TRBJ1-2 TRBD1 - TRBV29-1 CSDQPGQLNYGYTF TGCAGCGATCAACCGGGACAGCTCAACTATGGCTACACCTTC
TRBJ1-4 - - TRBV19 CASSMMWQGSEKLFF TGTGCCAGTAGTATGATGTGGCAGGGAAGCGAAAAACTGTTTTTT
TRBJ1-5 TRBD1 - TRBV6-5 CASGEDRTQPQHF TGTGCCAGCGGGGAGGACAGGACGCAGCCCCAGCATTTT
TRBJ1-1 - - TRBV28 CASRITGTEAFF TGTGCCAGCAGGATTACAGGGACTGAAGCTTTCTTT
TRBJ1-1 - - TRBV7-2 CASSLVPPGRRNTEAFF TGTGCCAGCAGCTTAGTTCCCCCAGGGAGGAGGAACACTGAAGCTTTCTTT
TRBJ2-4 - - TRBV7-9 CASSSESSVPYF TGTGCCAGCAGCTCCGAGTCCTCTGTCCCGTACTTC
TRBJ2-3 TRBD2 - TRBV9 CASSLGLAGTDTQYF TGTGCCAGCAGCCTGGGACTAGCAGGCACAGATACGCAGTATTTT
TRBJ2-7 TRBD1 - TRBV15 CATSPTGTGRYEQYF TGTGCCACCAGCCCCACGGGGACAGGACGCTACGAGCAGTACTTC
TRBJ2-5 TRBD1 - TRBV7-2 CASSRGTGGHHTSAQYF TGTGCCAGCAGCCGCGGGACAGGGGGCCATCATACGTCAGCCCAGTACTTC
TRBJ2-2 - - TRBV7-9 CASSLGRADTGELFF TGTGCCAGCAGCTTAGGCAGGGCTGACACCGGGGAGCTGTTTTTT
TRBJ2-1 TRBD2 - TRBV19 CASSILAGGHYNEQFF TGTGCCAGTAGTATACTAGCGGGGGGCCACTACAATGAGCAGTTCTTC
TRBJ2-3 TRBD2 - TRBV28 CASSSPTSGETDTQYF TGTGCCAGCAGTTCCCCGACTAGCGGAGAAACAGATACGCAGTATTTT
TRBJ1-1 - once TRBV9 CASTAGGLVRNTEAFF TGTGCCAGCACCGCCGGAGGGCTGGTAAGGAACACTGAAGCTTTCTTT
TRBJ1-2 - once TRBV28 CASSFGGVVSDGYTF TGTGCCAGCAGTTTTGGGGGGGTTGTTTCGGATGGCTACACCTTC